This passage covers 5 T cell receptor beta chains from one sample sequenced in a study of blood T cell repertoires in COVID-19. Assay: immunoSEQ multiplex PCR; the TCRdb copy retains only in-frame clones and omits some. The sample contains fewer than 300,000 clones, roughly 84% of which appear only once. The sample consisted of peripheral blood. Receptor source: a woman aged 18 to 35 with acute or convalescent COVID-19.

V gene TRBV9 combines with J gene TRBJ1-2; 7 bases map to TRBD1. V gave up 7 bases and J gave up 3 bases; unmatched junction bases: 3. CDR3 length equals 12 residues. Germline-derived CDR1 and CDR2 are SGDLS and YYNGEE. The CDR3 region is CASQGTDYGYTF. As DNA, the CDR3 is TGTGCCAGCCAGGGGACAGACTATGGCTACACCTTC.

The chain employs TRBV7-9 and TRBJ2-3; D not resolved. Germline-derived CDR1 and CDR2 are SEHNR and FQNEAQ (reference sequence). Trimming pared 4 bases from V and 1 base from J, leaving 6 bases between. The CDR3 spans 13 residues. The CDR3 DNA is TGTGCCAGCAGCTCGAGCCGCACAGATACGCAGTATTTT. This gives the protein CASSSSRTDTQYF.

The CDR3 reads CASSQSQRQSYGYTF. The CDR3 nucleotides read TGTGCCAGCAGCCAATCTCAGCGGCAGAGCTATGGCTACACCTTC. This sequence joins TRBV14 and TRBJ1-2, with unresolved D. Trimming stripped 2 bases from V and 4 bases from J, with 14 bases between. This CDR3 contains 15 residues. Germline assignment: CDR1 SGHDN and CDR2 FVKESK. The full variable domain, completed using reference TRBV14 and TRBJ1-2, is EAGVTQFPSHSVIEKGQTVTLRCDPISGHDNLYWYRRVMGKEIKFLLHFVKESKQDESGMPNNRFLAERTGGTYSTLKVQPAELEDSGVYFCASSQSQRQSYGYTFGSGTRLTVV.

This clone was seen a few times. The V and J genes are TRBV6-1 and TRBJ1-1, with TRBD1 as a possible D gene (6 bases). The V gene's germline CDR1 is MNHNS and CDR2 SASEGT. CDR3 size: 17 residues. Trimming left V 5 bases short and J 0 bases short, with 19 bases between. The CDR3 loop is CASSKERGHAMNTEAFF. The DNA for the CDR3 is TGTGCCAGCAGTAAAGAACGGGGACACGCGATGAACACTGAAGCTTTCTTT.

The V gene is TRBV15, the J gene TRBJ2-1; 15 bases map to TRBD2. V gave up 3 bases and J gave up 10 bases; unmatched junction bases: 10. The CDR3 sequence is 17 residues long. The germline V gene has CDR1 LNHNV and CDR2 YYDKDF (reference sequence). CDR3 DNA: TGTGCCACCAGCAGCGGACTAGCGGGAGGGCTGGTGGAAGAGCAGTTCTTC. Its translation: CATSSGLAGGLVEEQFF.